What follows are 14 T cell receptor beta chains derived from one specimen sequenced in a study of blood T cell repertoires in COVID-19. This table comes from immunoSEQ multiplex PCR, and its TCRdb copy is limited to in-frame clones, with some not included. Altogether about 140,000 clones are present, less than 85% being singletons, with the ten largest covering under 10%. The sample was peripheral blood. The receptors shown here come from a woman of 80 years or more in a cohort sampled during active or convalescent COVID-19.

This clone occurred a few times. This sequence joins TRBV6-5 and TRBJ2-2, with a weak D call TRBD1 (5 bases). V lost 6 bases, J lost 5 bases, and 10 bases lay in between. Germline loops: CDR1 MNHEY, CDR2 SVGAGI. This CDR3 has 13 residues. The CDR3 nucleotides are TGTGCCAGCAGGCTAAGGGGTACCGGGGAGCTGTTTTTT. Its protein is CASRLRGTGELFF.

The sample holds a few counts of this clone. The chain employs TRBV4-3 and TRBJ1-4; D uncertain. Per germline, CDR1 LGHNA and CDR2 YSLEER. The length of the CDR3 is 17 residues. Trimming left V 0 bases short and J 7 bases short, with 18 bases between. CDR3 DNA: TGCGCCAGCAGCCAAGAGTTGGGAGGTTGGATTTTTGAAAAACTGTTTTTT. Translation: CASSQELGGWIFEKLFF.

The chain combines TRBV30 with TRBJ2-5; 13 bases fit TRBD2. Germline CDR1 and CDR2: GTSNPN and SVGIG (reference sequence). The CDR3 is 16 residues long. The ends lost 2 bases at V and 7 bases at J; junction bases unmatched: 10. CDR3 region: CAWSTPGLAGIRTQYF. The CDR3 DNA reads as TGTGCCTGGAGTACCCCGGGACTAGCGGGGATAAGGACCCAGTACTTC.

The chain recombines TRBV15 with TRBJ2-5; perhaps TRBD1 as D (6 bases). Germline CDR1 and CDR2: LNHNV and YYDKDF (reference sequence). V lost 0 bases and J 3 bases, leaving 14 bases between the germline ends. This CDR3 comprises 16 residues. In DNA form, the CDR3 reads TGTGCCACCAGCAGAGATACCGGCAGGGACAAAGAGACCCAGTACTTC. It encodes CATSRDTGRDKETQYF.

The gene calls are TRBV5-1 and TRBJ2-3; 11 bases agree with TRBD2. Germline V CDR1 and CDR2: SGHRS, YFSETQ. Trimming removed 2 bases from V and 8 bases from J; junction bases left unmatched: 13. This CDR3 has 17 amino acids. The CDR3 protein is CASSLWLAGGRSRTQYF. The CDR3 DNA reads as TGCGCCAGCAGCTTATGGCTAGCGGGGGGACGCTCGCGTACGCAGTATTTT. Combining the CDR3 with reference TRBV5-1 and TRBJ2-3 gives the whole variable domain KAGVTQTPRYLIKTRGQQVTLSCSPISGHRSVSWYQQTPGQGLQFLFEYFSETQRNKGNFPGRFSGRQFSNSRSEMNVSTLELGDSALYLCASSLWLAGGRSRTQYFGPGTRLTVL.

The V gene is TRBV19, the J gene TRBJ2-1; 10 bases map to TRBD2. Looked up from germline, CDR1 is LNHDA and CDR2 is SQIVND (reference sequence). The CDR3 contains 16 residues. V lost 6 bases, J lost 9 bases, and 14 bases stayed unmatched. CDR3 sequence: CASSEPAAGGQGEQFF. DNA of the CDR3: TGTGCCAGTAGCGAGCCCGCAGCGGGGGGGCAGGGTGAGCAGTTCTTC.

The count of this clone is one. V is TRBV3-1 (or the pseudogene TRBV3-2) and J is TRBJ1-2; 8 positions agree with TRBD1. The CDR3 runs to 13 residues. CDR1 and CDR2 from the germline V gene are LGHDT and YNNKEL (reference sequence). V lost 4 bases and J lost 6; bases outside the gene matches: 4. The CDR3 nucleotides are TGTGCCAGCAGCCTAGACAGGGGCCATGGCTACACCTTC. Amino acids: CASSLDRGHGYTF.

CDR3 amino acids: CARALGVKPQHF. CDR3 coding DNA: TGTGCCAGGGCCCTAGGGGTAAAGCCCCAGCATTTT. The chain recombines TRBV12-3 or TRBV12-4 with TRBJ1-5; TRBD1 might be the D (5 bases). The CDR3 spans 12 residues. V lost 9 bases and J lost 8, with 14 bases in between.

The CDR3 sequence: CAISESLSDSEQYF. CDR3 bases: TGTGCCATCAGTGAGTCGCTTAGCGATAGCGAGCAGTACTTC. The chain combines TRBV10-3 with TRBJ2-7; weak D call: TRBD2 (5 bases). Trimming removed 0 bases at V and 6 bases at J, with 12 bases between. The length of the CDR3 is 14 residues. Germline values: CDR1 ENHRY, CDR2 SYGVKD.

This chain joins TRBV7-9 and TRBJ1-2; D not certain. The CDR3 totals 12 residues. In germline, CDR1 is SEHNR, CDR2 FQNEAQ (reference sequence). V was clipped by 6 bases and J by 1 base, with 6 bases between them. The DNA for the CDR3 is TGTGCCAGCAGTATCAGTAACTATGGCTACACCTTC. It codes for CASSISNYGYTF.

The chain joins TRBV19 to TRBJ1-5; possibly TRBD1 for D (6 bases). V shed 4 bases and J shed 2 bases, with 18 bases lying between them. CDR1 is LNHDA and CDR2 is SQIVND in the germline V gene (reference sequence). The CDR3 is made up of 17 amino acids. Here the CDR3 DNA reads TGTGCCAGTAGTAAAAATCCGTCAGGGGTGGGCAATCAGCCCCAGCATTTT. Protein product: CASSKNPSGVGNQPQHF. The variable domain in full, with the rest retrieved from reference TRBV19 and TRBJ1-5, is DGGITQSPKYLFRKEGQNVTLSCEQNLNHDAMYWYRQDPGQGLRLIYYSQIVNDFQKGDIAEGYSVSREKKESFPLTVTSAQKNPTAFYLCASSKNPSGVGNQPQHFGDGTRLSIL.

The V call is TRBV6-5, the J call TRBJ1-2; TRBD1 agrees at 9 bases. The germline V gene has CDR1 MNHEY and CDR2 SVGAGI. V was pared by 2 bases and J by 3 bases, with 7 bases of the junction left unmatched. CDR3 size: 16 residues. CDR3 sequence (DNA): TGTGCCAGCAGTTACGCGACTGGACAGGGGTACTATGGCTACACCTTC. It encodes CASSYATGQGYYGYTF.

The J gene is TRBJ2-3, the V gene TRBV7-2; 7 bases are a match to TRBD2. With 1 base clipped from V and 6 bases from J, the junction kept 1 base outside the gene matches. CDR1 is SGHTA and CDR2 is FQGNSA in the germline V gene. CDR3 length: 13 residues. CDR3 residues: CASSLGRGDTQYF. The CDR3 region has the DNA TGTGCCAGCAGCTTAGGGCGGGGGGATACGCAGTATTTT.

The chain carries TRBV11-1 and TRBJ2-3, with 7 bases aligning to TRBD1. The CDR3 has 14 amino acids. Germline CDR1 SGHAT, CDR2 FQDESV (reference sequence). Trimming removed 6 bases from V and 4 bases from J; junction bases left unmatched: 7. This chain's CDR3 is CASSPYTGADTQYF. CDR3 in DNA: TGTGCCAGCAGTCCCTACACAGGGGCAGATACGCAGTATTTT.